A selection of T cell receptor beta chains follows, all from one sample in a study of siplizumab effects on memory and regulatory T cells. TCRdb's table, derived via immunoSEQ multiplex PCR, lists solely in-frame clones and lacks some. This table holds fewer than 45,000 clones, 70% to 90% found once. Sequenced material: naive CD4+ T cells sorted from blood. The receptors derive from a human donor in good health. Both conserved end residues are part of each CDR3. Fields, in order: D gene, J gene, clone size, V gene, CDR3 protein, CDR3 DNA. The D gene is left open where the match is weak. Clone size is given for some rows only: seen once, a few or many times, or a class if the clone is expanded.

>.|TRBJ1-2|few|TRBV5-4
CASSLDGTGVTF
TGTGCCAGCAGCTTGGACGGCACCGGGGTCACCTTC
>.|TRBJ1-2|.|TRBV2
CASRAFGGSYGYTF
TGTGCCAGCAGGGCTTTTGGGGGAAGCTATGGCTACACCTTC
>TRBD2|TRBJ2-5|.|TRBV7-8
CASSLGGLGEETQYF
TGTGCCAGCAGCTTAGGAGGACTAGGGGAAGAGACCCAGTACTTC
>TRBD2|TRBJ2-1|once|TRBV9
CASSVHLAGADEQFF
TGTGCCAGCAGCGTCCATCTAGCGGGAGCTGATGAGCAGTTCTTC
>.|TRBJ1-2|.|TRBV6-5
CASSYSVQGPHGYTF
TGTGCCAGCAGTTACTCGGTACAGGGACCCCATGGCTACACCTTC
>.|TRBJ2-3|once|TRBV7-9
CASSSLPTSTDTQYF
TGTGCCAGCAGCTCGCTTCCGACTAGCACAGATACGCAGTATTTT
>TRBD1|TRBJ2-5|.|TRBV7-2
CASSPRGDRVQETQYF
TGTGCCAGCAGCCCCCGAGGAGACAGGGTACAAGAGACCCAGTACTTC
>TRBD1|TRBJ2-7|.|TRBV18
CASSGKPGQAAYEQYF
TGTGCCAGCTCAGGGAAACCGGGACAGGCCGCCTACGAGCAGTACTTC
>.|TRBJ2-7|.|TRBV6-5
CASEGGDIGSYEQYF
TGTGCCAGTGAGGGGGGGGACATCGGCTCCTACGAGCAGTACTTC
>TRBD1|TRBJ2-7|.|TRBV30
CAYGQGIPYEQYF
TGTGCCTATGGACAGGGGATTCCCTACGAGCAGTACTTC
>TRBD2|TRBJ2-2|.|TRBV11-2
CASSLLAGRTGELFF
TGTGCCAGCAGCTTACTAGCGGGACGCACCGGGGAGCTGTTTTTT
>.|TRBJ1-1|.|TRBV14
CASSQVPQSEAFF
TGTGCCAGCAGCCAAGTCCCCCAGTCTGAAGCTTTCTTT
>TRBD1|TRBJ2-7|.|TRBV10-3
CAISLTGARSYEQYF
TGTGCCATCAGCCTGACAGGGGCAAGGTCCTACGAGCAGTACTTC
>.|TRBJ2-1|.|TRBV11-2
CASSLDGGLPEQFF
TGTGCCAGCAGCTTAGACGGGGGTCTCCCAGAGCAGTTCTTC
>TRBD1|TRBJ2-5|.|TRBV7-8
CASSSPDRGFETQYF
TGTGCCAGCAGCTCCCCTGACAGGGGGTTTGAGACCCAGTACTTC
>.|TRBJ1-1|.|TRBV30
CAWSVQANTEAFF
TGTGCCTGGAGTGTACAGGCGAACACTGAAGCTTTCTTT
>.|TRBJ1-6|once|TRBV7-9
CASSLRGTNSPLHF
TGTGCCAGCAGCTTGAGGGGGACTAATTCACCCCTCCACTTT
>TRBD2|TRBJ2-3|.|TRBV7-2
CASSLSLASGTTDTQYF
TGTGCCAGCAGCTTAAGTTTGGCTAGCGGGACCACAGATACGCAGTATTTT
>.|TRBJ2-7|.|TRBV10-3
CAISEGGEQARYEQYF
TGTGCCATCAGTGAGGGGGGCGAACAGGCCAGATACGAGCAGTACTTC
>.|TRBJ2-2|.|TRBV6-5
CASSYFSVAGELFF
TGTGCCAGCAGTTACTTTAGTGTGGCCGGGGAGCTGTTTTTT
>.|TRBJ2-2|.|TRBV12-5
CASGSPGELFF
TGTGCTAGTGGCTCACCCGGGGAGCTGTTTTTT
>.|TRBJ2-5|.|TRBV5-1
CASSVTGNRETQYF
TGCGCCAGCAGCGTAACAGGGAATCGGGAGACCCAGTACTTC
>TRBD1|TRBJ2-1|once|TRBV6-1
CASSEASAGTGGFF
TGTGCCAGCAGTGAAGCGTCAGCCGGGACAGGGGGGTTCTTC
>TRBD1|TRBJ2-5|.|TRBV10-3
CATGTGVEETQYF
TGTGCCACCGGGACAGGTGTAGAAGAGACCCAGTACTTC
>.|TRBJ2-4|once|TRBV20-1
CSAVTKNIQYF
TGCAGTGCAGTTACCAAAAACATTCAGTACTTC
>.|TRBJ2-5|.|TRBV7-9
CASSLVRTMQETQYF
TGTGCCAGCAGCTTAGTTAGGACTATGCAAGAGACCCAGTACTTC
>.|TRBJ2-3|.|TRBV19
CASSIGLVKVSTQYF
TGTGCCAGTAGTATAGGGCTCGTAAAAGTCTCGACGCAGTATTTT
>TRBD1|TRBJ2-2|.|TRBV6-1
CASSEAGTGFFTGELFF
TGTGCCAGCAGTGAAGCCGGGACAGGGTTTTTCACCGGGGAGCTGTTTTTT
>.|TRBJ1-5|.|TRBV2
CASSGGLLLSQHF
TGTGCCAGCAGTGGGGGACTTCTCCTGTCGCAGCATTTT
>TRBD2|TRBJ2-7|.|TRBV5-1
CASNSGRRYEQYF
TGCGCCAGCAATAGCGGGAGGAGATACGAGCAGTACTTC
>TRBD1|TRBJ2-1|once|TRBV5-1
CASGTGYINEQFF
TGCGCCAGCGGGACAGGGTATATCAATGAGCAGTTCTTC
>.|TRBJ2-3|.|TRBV20-1
CSAEDLTQQYF
TGCAGTGCTGAAGACCTAACACAACAGTATTTT
>TRBD2|TRBJ2-3|.|TRBV11-2
CASSSGGGFSTDTQYF
TGTGCCAGCAGCTCGGGCGGGGGATTTAGCACAGATACGCAGTATTTT
>TRBD2|TRBJ2-5|.|TRBV9
CASSRGTSGNPRETQYF
TGTGCCAGCAGCAGAGGGACTAGCGGGAACCCCCGGGAGACCCAGTACTTC
>.|TRBJ2-7|.|TRBV19
CASKMGRSSYEQYF
TGTGCCAGTAAAATGGGAAGGAGCTCCTACGAGCAGTACTTC
>TRBD2|TRBJ2-3|.|TRBV5-1
CASSRGLAGGSDTQYF
TGCGCCAGCAGCAGGGGACTAGCGGGAGGTTCGGATACGCAGTATTTT
>.|TRBJ1-6|few|TRBV19
CASNWGGDSPLHF
TGTGCCAGTAATTGGGGGGGTGATTCACCCCTCCACTTT
>TRBD1|TRBJ2-2|.|TRBV7-6
CASSLALRGGMGNTGELFF
TGTGCCAGCAGCTTAGCGCTTCGAGGGGGCATGGGGAACACCGGGGAGCTATTTTTT
>.|TRBJ1-5|.|TRBV19
CASIMVGTHSNQPQHF
TGTGCCAGTATTATGGTTGGAACACATAGCAATCAGCCCCAGCATTTT
>TRBD2|TRBJ2-3|.|TRBV18
CASSPPQLAGSSTDTQYF
TGTGCCAGCTCACCACCTCAACTAGCGGGGTCTAGCACAGATACGCAGTATTTT
>.|TRBJ1-2|.|TRBV2
CASRETGYGYTF
TGTGCCAGCAGGGAAACAGGGTATGGCTACACCTTC